This T cell receptor (beta chain) was observed in a study of vaccination effects on CD4 cells after COVID-19. As to this clone: Its antigen is unknown.

The table came from immunoSEQ multiplex PCR; TCRdb's copy has only in-frame clones and leaves some out. The table includes about 34,000 clones, about 80% detected once. The CDR3 sequence is 14 residues long. V was trimmed by 4 bases and J by 4 bases, leaving 13 bases between them. Germline V CDR1 and CDR2: LGHDT, YNNKEL (reference sequence). Antigen-specific CD4+ T cell clonotypes were called by their expansion after viral peptide-pool culture in ViraFEST. Between days 10 and 11 of culture, CD4+ T cells were separated out. Nobody among the vaccine recipients had prior SARS-CoV-2 infection (nucleocapsid antibodies were negative).

The sequences come from CD4+ T cells from PBMCs cultured with HCoV-OC43 spike peptides, collected before COVID-19 vaccination. Subset meaning: HCoV-OC43 spike overlapping peptide pool stimulation. This chain connects TRBV3-1 (or the pseudogene TRBV3-2) to TRBJ1-2, with D perhaps matching TRBD1 (6 bases). The sequence was collected from a human donor who received a COVID-19 vaccine. The CDR3 DNA reads as TGTGCCAGCAGCCCCAACAGGGTAGCCTATGGCTACACCTTC. This encodes CASSPNRVAYGYTF.